The 8 T cell receptor beta chains below come from one sample, sequenced in a study of T cells after yellow fever vaccination. TCRdb itself ran the 5' RACE reads through MiXCR, one entry per CDR3 protein. The table includes about 500,000 distinct CDR3 sequences, about a sixth detected once. The sequences come from PBMCs, collected roughly 5 days after the first yellow fever vaccination. Source of these receptors: a man aged 18 to 30 who received the YFV17D yellow fever vaccine.

This clonotype came up a few times. The chain carries TRBV7-2 and TRBJ2-2; D is ambiguous. Germline values: CDR1 SGHTA, CDR2 FQGNSA. The CDR3 runs to 15 residues. Trimming removed 4 bases at V and 1 base at J, with 10 bases between. In nucleotides, the CDR3 is TGTGCCAGCAGCTCCGGCAACGGGAACACCGGGGAGCTGTTTTTT. Protein product: CASSSGNGNTGELFF. Supplemented by reference TRBV7-2 and TRBJ2-2, the full variable domain reads GAGVSQSPSNKVTEKGKDVELRCDPISGHTALYWYRQSLGQGLEFLIYFQGNSAPDKSGLPSDRFSAERTGGSVSTLTIQRTQQEDSAVYLCASSSGNGNTGELFFGEGSRLTVL.

The chain employs TRBV6-5 and TRBJ2-2; D is perhaps TRBD1 (6 bases). Trimming shortened V by 4 bases and J by 4 bases, and 16 bases separated the two germline ends. Germline V gene data show CDR1 as MNHEY and CDR2 as SVGAGI. CDR3 size: 16 residues. CDR3 DNA sequence: TGTGCCAGCAGTTCCGACACCGGGACACCCACCGGGGAGCTGTTTTTT. It yields the protein CASSSDTGTPTGELFF.

The J gene is TRBJ1-6, the V gene TRBV27; 8 bases map to TRBD1. CDR3 size: 17 residues. CDR1 and CDR2 from the germline V gene are MNHEY and SMNVEV (reference sequence). V shed 3 bases and J 9 bases; nucleotides not matched to a gene: 13. CDR3 region: CASSFLSTGAPPSPLHF. In nucleotides, the CDR3 is TGTGCCAGCAGTTTCCTATCGACAGGGGCGCCACCTTCACCCCTCCACTTT.

The V gene is TRBV11-2, the J gene TRBJ2-5; TRBD2 matches at 10 bases. Germline V CDR1 and CDR2: SGHAT, FQNNGV. The trim removed 5 bases at V and 6 bases at J, leaving 24 bases unmatched. The CDR3 spans 20 residues. The CDR3: CASSTRPQRGGILLSKTQYF. CDR3 DNA sequence: TGTGCCAGCAGCACCCGCCCCCAGCGGGGGGGCATTCTCCTTTCGAAGACCCAGTACTTC. Supplemented by reference TRBV11-2 and TRBJ2-5, the full variable domain reads EAGVAQSPRYKIIEKRQSVAFWCNPISGHATLYWYQQILGQGPKLLIQFQNNGVVDDSQLPKDRFSAERLKGVDSTLKIQPAKLEDSAVYLCASSTRPQRGGILLSKTQYFGPGTRLLVL.

CDR3 region: CASRGGQGGTGELFF. In nucleotides, the CDR3 is TGTGCCAGCAGAGGAGGACAGGGGGGCACCGGGGAGCTGTTTTTT. V is TRBV2 and J is TRBJ2-2; 10 bases agree with TRBD1. This CDR3 is 15 amino acids long. The V segment lost 6 bases and the J segment 4 bases; nucleotides outside the gene matches: 5. The germline CDR1 and CDR2 sequences are SNHLY and FYNNEI.

In this sample, this clonotype turned up a few times. The rearrangement uses TRBV20-1 and TRBJ1-5; possibly TRBD1 for D (6 bases). V was clipped by 3 bases and J by 5 bases, with 14 bases between them. Germline lookup yields CDR1 DFQATT and CDR2 SNEGSKA (reference sequence). The CDR3 has 14 residues. This CDR3 is CSASWGPGDQPQHF. Here the CDR3 DNA reads TGCAGTGCTAGCTGGGGGCCGGGGGATCAGCCCCAGCATTTT.

This clonotype came up a few times. This chain links TRBV4-1 with TRBJ1-3, with 8 bases that match TRBD1. This CDR3 is 16 amino acids long. V trimming: 0 bases; J trimming: 7 bases; junction bases outside the gene matches: 8. Germline CDR1 and CDR2: MGHRA and YSYEKL. The CDR3 sequence: CASSQDISGGSNTIYF. CDR3 DNA sequence: TGCGCCAGCAGCCAAGATATATCAGGGGGCTCTAACACCATATATTTT.

The chain employs TRBV7-2 and TRBJ2-6; D gene unclear. The CDR3 totals 14 residues. V was shortened by 5 bases and J by 5 bases, with 10 bases between the two germline ends. Germline CDR1 and CDR2: SGHTA and FQGNSA. The CDR3 here is CASSVHGWANVLTF. The CDR3 region has the DNA TGTGCCAGCAGCGTCCATGGTTGGGCCAACGTCCTGACTTTC.